This TCR beta chain was sequenced during a study of CXCR3-negative and CXCR3-positive naive CD8 T cells. Study at large: TRB reads totalled about 130 million, about 1.5 +/- 0.3 million per library. Study-level findings and limits: Expression of CXCR3 was partially reduced after cryopreservation, and fresh PBMCs were used in most assays. TRB CDR3 hydrophobicity was greater in CXCR3-positive naive cells than in CXCR3-negative naive cells.

The germline CDR1 and CDR2 sequences are SGHNT and YYREEE (reference sequence). This CDR3 has 15 residues. TRB cDNA libraries were made by UMI-labeled 5' RACE. One entry per CDR3 protein, without DNA, is what TCRdb gives after re-calling the 5' RACE reads. This repertoire includes 85,000 to 120,000 distinct CDR3 sequences. On this clonotype itself: Its antigen is still unknown.

This sequence originates from a human donor in good health. Some clones in this sample may be carry-over from other donors' samples. Input material: naive CXCR3+ CD8+ T cells from blood. Stated subset: CD45RO-CCR7+CD27+CD95- naive CD8+ T cells expressing CXCR3 (TNR3+). V usage is TRBV5-4 and J usage is TRBJ2-1; the TRBD1 assignment by TCRdb is unverifiable without DNA. This chain's CDR3 is CASSPIGTGYNEQFF.